Included here is one T cell receptor (beta chain) sequence, with context. What it binds is not known. This entry comes from a study of T cell responses to AZD1222 COVID-19 vaccine. Study details: Second-dose groups at about 4 or about 12 weeks were pooled. Overall study results and limits: Nearly half of spike-specific TCRs reportedly target variant regions that are unmutated in the B.1.351 and B.1.1.7 variants.

Produced via immunoSEQ multiplex PCR; TCRdb's table is partial and in-frame only. The data hold tens of thousands of clones, with around 80% observed a single time. The germline V and J ends were trimmed by 6 bases and 1 base, with 16 bases remaining between them. This CDR3 has 16 residues. Germline CDR1 is MNHEY and CDR2 is SMNVEV (reference sequence). Sequenced material: peripheral blood, taken on day 0 of AZD1222 vaccination. The genes are TRBV27 and TRBJ1-5; D possibly corresponds to TRBD1 (5 bases). This clonotype originated in an adult in good health. This chain's CDR3 is CASRPTGPGSNQPQHF. The CDR3 DNA reads TGTGCCAGCAGACCCACGGGGCCGGGGAGCAATCAGCCCCAGCATTTT.